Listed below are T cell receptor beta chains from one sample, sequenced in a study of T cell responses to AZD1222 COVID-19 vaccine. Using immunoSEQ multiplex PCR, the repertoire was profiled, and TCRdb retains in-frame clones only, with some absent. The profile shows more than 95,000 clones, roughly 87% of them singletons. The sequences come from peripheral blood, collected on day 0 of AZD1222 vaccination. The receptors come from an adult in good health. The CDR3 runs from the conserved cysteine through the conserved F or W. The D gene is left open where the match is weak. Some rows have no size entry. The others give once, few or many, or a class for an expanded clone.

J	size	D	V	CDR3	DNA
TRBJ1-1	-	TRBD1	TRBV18	CASSSQGVLSTMNTEAFF	TGTGCCAGCTCATCGCAGGGGGTCTTATCAACCATGAACACTGAAGCTTTCTTT
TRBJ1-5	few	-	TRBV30	CAWSNGQSSNQPQHF	TGTGCCTGGAGTAATGGGCAGTCCAGCAATCAGCCCCAGCATTTT
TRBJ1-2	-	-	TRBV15	CATSRGARDYGYTF	TGTGCCACCAGCAGAGGGGCCAGGGACTATGGCTACACCTTC
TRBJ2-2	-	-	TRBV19	CASSSGPRTGELFF	TGTGCCAGTAGCTCCGGGCCGCGCACCGGGGAGCTGTTTTTT
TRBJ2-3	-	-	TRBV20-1	CSIGLTDTQYF	TGCAGTATCGGACTTACAGATACGCAGTATTTT
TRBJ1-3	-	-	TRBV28	CATGGYTIYF	TGTGCCACCGGGGGTTACACCATATATTTT
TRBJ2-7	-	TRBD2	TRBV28	CASSSGLGAYEQYF	TGTGCCAGCAGTTCAGGACTAGGAGCCTACGAGCAGTACTTC
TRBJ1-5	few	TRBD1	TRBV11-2	CASSTGTGGQPQHF	TGTGCCAGCAGCACTGGGACAGGGGGCCAGCCCCAGCATTTT
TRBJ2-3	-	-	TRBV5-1	CASSLEGWVDTQYF	TGCGCCAGCAGCTTGGAAGGGTGGGTAGATACGCAGTATTTT
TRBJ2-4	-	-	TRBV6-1	CASSDVDRVAKNIQYF	TGTGCCAGCAGTGACGTCGATCGGGTAGCCAAAAACATTCAGTACTTC
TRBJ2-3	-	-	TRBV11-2	CASSLGAGEADTQYF	TGTGCCAGCAGCTTAGGTGCAGGGGAGGCAGATACGCAGTATTTT
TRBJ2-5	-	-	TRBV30	CAWSNGGETQYF	TGTGCCTGGAGTAATGGAGGGGAGACCCAGTACTTC
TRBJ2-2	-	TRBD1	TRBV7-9	CASRHTGDWAGELFF	TGTGCCAGCAGGCATACAGGGGATTGGGCCGGGGAGCTGTTTTTT
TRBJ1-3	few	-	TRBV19	CASSMARMVSGNTIYF	TGTGCCAGTAGTATGGCCCGGATGGTCTCTGGAAACACCATATATTTT
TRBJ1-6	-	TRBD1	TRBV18	CASSPGQGLSPLHF	TGTGCCAGCTCTCCGGGACAGGGCTTGTCACCCCTCCACTTT
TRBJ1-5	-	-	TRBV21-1	CASSKGGAKPQHF	TGTGCCAGCAGCAAAGGAGGCGCGAAGCCCCAGCATTTT
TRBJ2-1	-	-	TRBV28	CASSLGIRSHNEQFF	TGTGCCAGCAGCCTCGGGATCCGGTCTCACAATGAGCAGTTCTTC
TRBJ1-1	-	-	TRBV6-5	CAIIGGIGTEAFF	TGTGCCATAATAGGGGGGATTGGCACTGAAGCTTTCTTT